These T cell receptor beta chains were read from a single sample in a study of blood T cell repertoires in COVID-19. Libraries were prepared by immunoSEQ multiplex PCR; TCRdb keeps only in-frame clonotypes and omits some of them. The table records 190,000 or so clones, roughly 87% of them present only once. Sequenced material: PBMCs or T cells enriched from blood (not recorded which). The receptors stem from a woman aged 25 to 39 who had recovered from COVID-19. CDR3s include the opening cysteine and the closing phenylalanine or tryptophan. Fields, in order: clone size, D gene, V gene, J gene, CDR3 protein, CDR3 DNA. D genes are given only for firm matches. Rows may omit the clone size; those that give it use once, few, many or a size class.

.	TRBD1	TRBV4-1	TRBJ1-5	CASSHPSGQGGDQPQHF	TGCGCCAGCAGCCATCCTAGTGGACAGGGAGGAGACCAGCCCCAGCATTTT
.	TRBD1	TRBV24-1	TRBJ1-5	CATSDMGTGNQPQHF	TGTGCCACCAGTGATATGGGGACAGGGAATCAGCCCCAGCATTTT
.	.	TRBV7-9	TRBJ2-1	CASSLDSYNEQFF	TGTGCCAGCAGCTTGGACAGCTACAATGAGCAGTTCTTC
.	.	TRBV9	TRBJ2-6	CASSVGGTGTGANVLTF	TGTGCCAGCAGCGTAGGGGGTACAGGGACTGGGGCCAACGTCCTGACTTTC
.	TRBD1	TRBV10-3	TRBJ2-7	CAISEPNLISPGQAYEQYF	TGTGCCATCAGTGAGCCGAACCTCATATCACCGGGACAGGCATACGAGCAGTACTTC
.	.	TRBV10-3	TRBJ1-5	CAIRRAGRDGQPQHF	TGTGCCATCAGGAGAGCGGGCAGGGATGGGCAGCCCCAGCATTTT
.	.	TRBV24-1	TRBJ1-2	CATSEPTGHYGYTF	TGTGCCACCAGTGAACCGACAGGCCACTATGGCTACACCTTC
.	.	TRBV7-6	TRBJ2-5	CASSLALSSTTRAPQYF	TGTGCCAGCAGCTTAGCGCTTAGTAGCACCACAAGAGCGCCCCAGTACTTC
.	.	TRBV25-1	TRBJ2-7	CASSDYRGVYEQYF	TGTGCCAGCAGTGACTATCGTGGAGTCTACGAGCAGTACTTC
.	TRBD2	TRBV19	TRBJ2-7	CASKASGISYEQYF	TGTGCCAGTAAGGCTAGCGGGATTTCCTACGAGCAGTACTTC
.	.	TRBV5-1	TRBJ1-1	CASSLAQGNTEAFF	TGCGCCAGCAGCTTGGCCCAGGGGAACACTGAAGCTTTCTTT
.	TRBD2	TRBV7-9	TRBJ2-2	CASSHNTRTSGLTGELFF	TGTGCCAGCAGCCACAACACGCGGACTAGCGGCCTCACCGGGGAGCTGTTTTTT
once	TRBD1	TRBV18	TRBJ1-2	CASSPPGQGGVYGYTF	TGTGCCAGCTCACCCCCGGGACAGGGGGGAGTCTATGGCTACACCTTC
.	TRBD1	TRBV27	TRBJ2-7	CASSSRTGEQYF	TGTGCCAGCAGTTCTCGGACAGGCGAGCAGTACTTC
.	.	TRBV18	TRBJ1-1	CASSPSQGMNTEAFF	TGTGCCAGCTCACCTAGTCAGGGTATGAACACTGAAGCTTTCTTT
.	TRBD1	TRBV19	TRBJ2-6	CASSIGSGGRGANVLTF	TGTGCCAGTAGTATAGGCTCAGGGGGCCGTGGGGCCAACGTCCTGACTTTC
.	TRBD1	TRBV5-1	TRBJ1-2	CASSGGTGVWVYGYGYTF	TGCGCCAGCAGCGGTGGGACAGGCGTATGGGTATATGGCTATGGCTACACCTTC
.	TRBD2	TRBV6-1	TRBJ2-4	CASSEPGRGAKNIQYF	TGTGCCAGCAGTGAACCCGGGAGGGGGGCCAAAAACATTCAGTACTTC
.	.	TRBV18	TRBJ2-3	CASSPPGTDTQYF	TGTGCCAGCTCACCTCCGGGTACAGATACGCAGTATTTT
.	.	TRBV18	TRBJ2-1	CASSPGTAYNEQFF	TGTGCCAGCTCACCAGGAACAGCCTACAATGAGCAGTTCTTC
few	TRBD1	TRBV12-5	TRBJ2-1	CASGSQGLSSYNEQFF	TGTGCTAGTGGTTCACAGGGGCTGAGCTCCTACAATGAGCAGTTCTTC
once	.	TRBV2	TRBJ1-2	CASRREGGYTF	TGTGCCAGTCGGAGGGAAGGTGGCTACACCTTC
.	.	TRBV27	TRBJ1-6	CASKIVSLNSPLHF	TGTGCCAGCAAAATAGTATCACTTAATTCACCCCTCCACTTT
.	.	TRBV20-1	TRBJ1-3	CSASMLTEGRMAGNTIYF	TGCAGTGCTAGTATGTTGACAGAAGGAAGAATGGCTGGAAACACCATATATTTT
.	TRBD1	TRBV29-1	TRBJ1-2	CSAQGTVLNYGYTF	TGCAGCGCGCAGGGGACAGTCCTTAACTATGGCTACACCTTC
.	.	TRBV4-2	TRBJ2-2	CASSPLNRENTGELFF	TGTGCCAGCAGCCCTCTTAACAGGGAAAACACCGGGGAGCTGTTTTTT
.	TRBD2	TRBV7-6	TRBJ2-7	CASSSIAGSSYEQYF	TGTGCCAGCAGCTCAATAGCGGGAAGCTCCTACGAGCAGTACTTC